This is a list of T cell receptor beta chains from one sample in a study of T cells after yellow fever vaccination. TCRdb independently ran MiXCR on the 5' RACE reads; one entry per CDR3 protein. The sample comprises 620,000 or so distinct CDR3 sequences, 9% to 15% of which are singletons, and 15% rests with the top ten. The sample here was PBMCs, taken on the day of the yellow fever booster vaccination. The origin of the receptors is a man aged 25 to 45 who received the YFV17D yellow fever vaccine. Each CDR3 is given with its conserved first and last residue. Fields, in order: V gene, clone size, D gene, J gene, CDR3 DNA, CDR3 protein. D genes are given only for firm matches. Only some rows state a clone size, as once, few, many or a class for expanded clones.

V gene: TRBV5-1
clone size: few
D gene: NA
J gene: TRBJ2-7
CDR3 DNA: TGCGCCAGCAGCTTGGATACAGGGCTAGGGAATTCCGAGCAGTACTTC
CDR3 protein: CASSLDTGLGNSEQYF

V gene: TRBV10-3
clone size: few
D gene: TRBD1
J gene: TRBJ2-3
CDR3 DNA: TGTGCCATCAGCGCGACAGGGGGAAACACAGATACGCAGTATTTT
CDR3 protein: CAISATGGNTDTQYF

V gene: TRBV27
clone size: NA
D gene: TRBD2
J gene: TRBJ2-3
CDR3 DNA: TGTGCCAGCAGTCTTCGAGGACTAGCGGGAGGAGGGACGCAGTATTTT
CDR3 protein: CASSLRGLAGGGTQYF

V gene: TRBV9
clone size: NA
D gene: NA
J gene: TRBJ1-4
CDR3 DNA: TGTGCCAGCAGCTACACCGGGGCTACTAATGAAAAACTGTTTTTT
CDR3 protein: CASSYTGATNEKLFF

V gene: TRBV29-1
clone size: NA
D gene: NA
J gene: TRBJ1-1
CDR3 DNA: TGCAGCGTTGGGGGGAGCACTGAAGCTTTCTTT
CDR3 protein: CSVGGSTEAFF

V gene: TRBV10-3
clone size: few
D gene: NA
J gene: TRBJ2-5
CDR3 DNA: TGTGCCATCAGTGAGCTACAACAGGGCTGGGAGACCCAGTACTTC
CDR3 protein: CAISELQQGWETQYF

V gene: TRBV29-1
clone size: NA
D gene: NA
J gene: TRBJ2-5
CDR3 DNA: TGCAGCGTTCAGGACCGGTACCAAGAGACCCAGTACTTC
CDR3 protein: CSVQDRYQETQYF

V gene: TRBV19
clone size: NA
D gene: NA
J gene: TRBJ2-4
CDR3 DNA: TGTGCCAGTAGATCCAGGGCCTCCTCAGTGAACATTCAGTACTTC
CDR3 protein: CASRSRASSVNIQYF

V gene: TRBV29-1
clone size: few
D gene: NA
J gene: TRBJ2-1
CDR3 DNA: TGCAGCGTTGTGGTAATTAGTGAGCAGTTCTTC
CDR3 protein: CSVVVISEQFF

V gene: TRBV11-2
clone size: NA
D gene: TRBD2
J gene: TRBJ2-3
CDR3 DNA: TGTGCCAGCAGCCCGTCTAGCGGGGCCGCGGGTACGCAGTATTTT
CDR3 protein: CASSPSSGAAGTQYF

V gene: TRBV7-2
clone size: few
D gene: NA
J gene: TRBJ1-3
CDR3 DNA: TGTGCCAGCAGCGCGATTCCTGGAAACACCATATATTTT
CDR3 protein: CASSAIPGNTIYF

V gene: TRBV20-1
clone size: NA
D gene: NA
J gene: TRBJ2-7
CDR3 DNA: TGCAGTGCCAGTAGACAGTCTACCTACGAGCAGTACTTC
CDR3 protein: CSASRQSTYEQYF

V gene: TRBV9
clone size: few
D gene: TRBD1
J gene: TRBJ2-3
CDR3 DNA: TGTGCCAGCAACACGGGACAGCACACAGATACGCAGTATTTT
CDR3 protein: CASNTGQHTDTQYF

V gene: TRBV5-1
clone size: NA
D gene: NA
J gene: TRBJ2-7
CDR3 DNA: TGCGCCAGCAGCTTGGGGCAGGGCCCTCTCGAGCAGTACTTC
CDR3 protein: CASSLGQGPLEQYF

V gene: TRBV25-1
clone size: many
D gene: TRBD1
J gene: TRBJ2-2
CDR3 DNA: TGTGCCAGCAGTGATGACAGGGACACCGGGGAGCTGTTTTTT
CDR3 protein: CASSDDRDTGELFF

V gene: TRBV4-2
clone size: NA
D gene: NA
J gene: TRBJ2-1
CDR3 DNA: TGTGCCAGCAGCCAAGCTCCGGGGGCGTTTTCCAATGAGCAGTTCTTC
CDR3 protein: CASSQAPGAFSNEQFF

V gene: TRBV28
clone size: NA
D gene: NA
J gene: TRBJ2-1
CDR3 DNA: TGTGCCAGCAGTCCCGAGTCCTGGGATGAGCAGTTCTTC
CDR3 protein: CASSPESWDEQFF

V gene: TRBV20-1
clone size: few
D gene: NA
J gene: TRBJ2-1
CDR3 DNA: TGCAGTGCTAGAACAGGGATAGGGCAGTTCTTC
CDR3 protein: CSARTGIGQFF

V gene: TRBV7-2
clone size: NA
D gene: NA
J gene: TRBJ1-2
CDR3 DNA: TGTGCCAGCAGCTTAGCGCTGAACACGGGGGCTGACAACTATGGCTACACCTTC
CDR3 protein: CASSLALNTGADNYGYTF

V gene: TRBV20-1
clone size: NA
D gene: TRBD2
J gene: TRBJ2-7
CDR3 DNA: TGCAGCGGGCCCCAGCGGGAGGGCTACGAGCAGTACTTC
CDR3 protein: CSGPQREGYEQYF

V gene: TRBV20-1
clone size: NA
D gene: TRBD2
J gene: TRBJ2-3
CDR3 DNA: TGCAGTGCTCTCCCGACTAGCGGGAGTATCCCAGATACGCAGTATTTT
CDR3 protein: CSALPTSGSIPDTQYF

V gene: TRBV7-2
clone size: few
D gene: NA
J gene: TRBJ2-7
CDR3 DNA: TGTGCCAGCAGCTTAGTGCTCCGCGAGCAGTACTTC
CDR3 protein: CASSLVLREQYF

V gene: TRBV3-1
clone size: NA
D gene: NA
J gene: TRBJ1-2
CDR3 DNA: TGTGCCAGCAGCACGTCTAACTATGGCTACACCTTC
CDR3 protein: CASSTSNYGYTF

V gene: TRBV11-2
clone size: NA
D gene: NA
J gene: TRBJ1-4
CDR3 DNA: TGTGCCAGCAGCTTATGGAGTGGGGCGGGACCAGCGTTT
CDR3 protein: CASSLWSGAGPAF

V gene: TRBV21-1
clone size: once
D gene: NA
J gene: TRBJ2-5
CDR3 DNA: TGTGCCAGCAGCAAAGCGGGCCGGGACAGGGGGTTTGAGACCCAGTACTTC
CDR3 protein: CASSKAGRDRGFETQYF

V gene: TRBV14
clone size: NA
D gene: NA
J gene: TRBJ1-1
CDR3 DNA: TGTGCCAGCAGCCTGGGTGGGGGGACCCACACTGAAGCTTTCTTT
CDR3 protein: CASSLGGGTHTEAFF

V gene: TRBV6-1
clone size: NA
D gene: TRBD1
J gene: TRBJ1-5
CDR3 DNA: TGTGCCAGCAGTGAAGACGGCACAGGGGGCTGGCAGCCCCAGCATTTT
CDR3 protein: CASSEDGTGGWQPQHF

V gene: TRBV20-1
clone size: few
D gene: NA
J gene: TRBJ1-5
CDR3 DNA: TGCAGTGCTAGAAATGGGCAGGGTCTGGGCCATCAGCCCCAGCATTTT
CDR3 protein: CSARNGQGLGHQPQHF

V gene: TRBV7-6
clone size: NA
D gene: TRBD2
J gene: TRBJ2-1
CDR3 DNA: TGTGCCAGCAGCTCTCCGGGGGGAAACTCCTACAATGAGCAGTTCTTC
CDR3 protein: CASSSPGGNSYNEQFF

V gene: TRBV25-1
clone size: NA
D gene: NA
J gene: TRBJ1-1
CDR3 DNA: TGTGCCAGCAGTGAAGGGGCCGCCGGGGCAACTGAAGCTTTCTTT
CDR3 protein: CASSEGAAGATEAFF

V gene: TRBV6-1
clone size: once
D gene: NA
J gene: TRBJ2-5
CDR3 DNA: TGTGCCAGCAGTAAACAGGGCCTCGGGACCCAGTACTTC
CDR3 protein: CASSKQGLGTQYF

V gene: TRBV29-1
clone size: few
D gene: TRBD2
J gene: TRBJ2-5
CDR3 DNA: TGCAGCGCTTGGGCAACTAGCGGCCAACCCCCGCCCCAGTACTTC
CDR3 protein: CSAWATSGQPPPQYF

V gene: TRBV27
clone size: NA
D gene: NA
J gene: TRBJ2-2
CDR3 DNA: TGTGCCAGCAAAAGCGTCCCCCCTTACACCGGGGAGCTGTTTTTT
CDR3 protein: CASKSVPPYTGELFF

V gene: TRBV6-5
clone size: few
D gene: NA
J gene: TRBJ2-1
CDR3 DNA: TGTGCCAGCAATGCTGGGGACAATGAGCAGTTCTTC
CDR3 protein: CASNAGDNEQFF

V gene: TRBV20-1
clone size: NA
D gene: NA
J gene: TRBJ2-4
CDR3 DNA: TGCAGTGCTTTTCAGGGTAGCATTCAGTACTTC
CDR3 protein: CSAFQGSIQYF

V gene: TRBV14
clone size: NA
D gene: TRBD2
J gene: TRBJ2-7
CDR3 DNA: TGTGCCAGCAGCCAAGGGGTCGGTAGCGGGAGCTACGAGCAGTACTTC
CDR3 protein: CASSQGVGSGSYEQYF

V gene: TRBV28
clone size: few
D gene: TRBD2
J gene: TRBJ2-3
CDR3 DNA: TGTGCCAGCAGTTTCCGGACTAGCGGGAATTGGAATCCAGATACGCAGTATTTT
CDR3 protein: CASSFRTSGNWNPDTQYF

V gene: TRBV5-1
clone size: few
D gene: NA
J gene: TRBJ1-3
CDR3 DNA: TGCGCCAGCAGCTTGGGAGCGGTTGGAAACACCATATATTTT
CDR3 protein: CASSLGAVGNTIYF

V gene: TRBV18
clone size: few
D gene: TRBD1
J gene: TRBJ2-7
CDR3 DNA: TGTGCCAGCTCACCGGGGACAGCGAGGGCCGAGCAGTACTTC
CDR3 protein: CASSPGTARAEQYF

V gene: TRBV3-1
clone size: few
D gene: TRBD2
J gene: TRBJ2-3
CDR3 DNA: TGTGCCAGCAGCCTCCCCGACGGGAGAGGACTAGCGGGAGGAACAGATACGCAGTATTTT
CDR3 protein: CASSLPDGRGLAGGTDTQYF

V gene: TRBV9
clone size: NA
D gene: NA
J gene: TRBJ2-1
CDR3 DNA: TGTGCCAGCAGCGTAGACCCAAGCCCCTACAATGAGCAGTTCTTC
CDR3 protein: CASSVDPSPYNEQFF

V gene: TRBV5-6
clone size: NA
D gene: TRBD1
J gene: TRBJ2-7
CDR3 DNA: TGTGCCAGCAGCCCCCAGGACAGGGATTCCCACGAGCAGTACTTC
CDR3 protein: CASSPQDRDSHEQYF

V gene: TRBV10-2
clone size: NA
D gene: TRBD2
J gene: TRBJ2-3
CDR3 DNA: TGCGCCAGCAGTGAGTCGGTGAGGACTAGCGGACTTAGCACAGATACGCAGTATTTT
CDR3 protein: CASSESVRTSGLSTDTQYF

V gene: TRBV6-4
clone size: NA
D gene: NA
J gene: TRBJ2-1
CDR3 DNA: TGTGCCAGCAGTGAAGGCTTCTACAATGAGCAGTTCTTC
CDR3 protein: CASSEGFYNEQFF

V gene: TRBV7-2
clone size: few
D gene: TRBD1
J gene: TRBJ2-7
CDR3 DNA: TGTGCCAGCAGCTTAGCGCCAGGGGGTGGCGAGCAGTACTTC
CDR3 protein: CASSLAPGGGEQYF

V gene: TRBV6-5
clone size: many
D gene: NA
J gene: TRBJ2-7
CDR3 DNA: TGTGCCAGCAGTTTGGCCCGAGGCGGAACCTACGAGCAGTACTTC
CDR3 protein: CASSLARGGTYEQYF

V gene: TRBV12-3/TRBV12-4
clone size: few
D gene: NA
J gene: TRBJ1-5
CDR3 DNA: TGTGCCAGCAGTTTACTTCGGGGAGAACAGCCCCAGCATTTT
CDR3 protein: CASSLLRGEQPQHF

V gene: TRBV5-1
clone size: NA
D gene: NA
J gene: TRBJ1-5
CDR3 DNA: TGCGCCAGCAGCTTGCACGGGGATAGCAATCAGCCCCAGCATTTT
CDR3 protein: CASSLHGDSNQPQHF

V gene: TRBV4-3
clone size: NA
D gene: TRBD1
J gene: TRBJ2-2
CDR3 DNA: TGCGCCAGCAGCCAAGATGGGACAGCGTCGGTGACCGGGGAGCTGTTTTTT
CDR3 protein: CASSQDGTASVTGELFF

V gene: TRBV10-3
clone size: NA
D gene: NA
J gene: TRBJ1-2
CDR3 DNA: TGTGCCATCAGTGTAAAAGGGGTTGATGGCTACACCTTC
CDR3 protein: CAISVKGVDGYTF